This T cell receptor beta chain stems from a study of T-cell reconstitution after alpha-beta-depleted transplantation in children. Using unique molecular identifiers, the investigators prepared the TCRbeta library. TCRdb reprocessed the PCR reads via MiXCR and lists one record per CDR3 protein. The profile shows roughly 670,000 distinct CDR3 sequences, around 13% of them singletons. The table lists this clonotype with many counts. The antigen remains unidentified. Study-level results: Several hundred expanded graft clones reportedly supplied alpha-beta T cells about two months after transplant.

The CDR3 covers 20 residues. Trimming shortened V by 4 bases and J by 0 bases, and 25 bases separated the two germline ends. This sequence originates from a girl aged 2-15 years with congenital amegakaryocytic thrombocytopenia, due to receive a stem cell transplant. The source material was PBMCs, sampled before TCRalphabeta/CD19-depleted stem cell transplant. This sequence joins TRBV12-3 or TRBV12-4 and TRBJ1-5; possible D gene TRBD1, 6 bases. The CDR3, as DNA: TGTGCCAGCAGTTCAGATAACCCCGGTTGGGGGCTGGATAGCAATCAGCCCCAGCATTTT. Its protein is CASSSDNPGWGLDSNQPQHF.